The present TCR beta chain was sequenced within a study of CD8 T cells in Susac syndrome. From blood CD8+ and CD4+ T cells, the TCR beta chain was sequenced. CDR3 length: 16 amino acids. Germline CDR1 reads KGHDR; CDR2 reads SFDVKD. Trimming removed 5 bases at V and 5 bases at J, with 18 bases between. Random hexamers were used to reverse transcribe an amount of about 0.5 to 1 ug RNA. Each CDR3 protein is one row after TCRdb ran MiXCR on the immunoSEQ multiplex PCR reads. Counted here are around 200,000 distinct CDR3 sequences, 85% to 95% occurring once; the ten biggest clones make up around 0.1%. The genes are TRBV24-1 and TRBJ2-1, with D hard to call. Sequenced: CD4+ T cells from PBMCs. This clonotype was sampled from a human donor in good health. CDR3 amino acids: CATSVLWGSGHNEQFF. In nucleotides, the CDR3 is TGTGCCACCAGTGTACTGTGGGGATCCGGCCACAATGAGCAGTTCTTC.